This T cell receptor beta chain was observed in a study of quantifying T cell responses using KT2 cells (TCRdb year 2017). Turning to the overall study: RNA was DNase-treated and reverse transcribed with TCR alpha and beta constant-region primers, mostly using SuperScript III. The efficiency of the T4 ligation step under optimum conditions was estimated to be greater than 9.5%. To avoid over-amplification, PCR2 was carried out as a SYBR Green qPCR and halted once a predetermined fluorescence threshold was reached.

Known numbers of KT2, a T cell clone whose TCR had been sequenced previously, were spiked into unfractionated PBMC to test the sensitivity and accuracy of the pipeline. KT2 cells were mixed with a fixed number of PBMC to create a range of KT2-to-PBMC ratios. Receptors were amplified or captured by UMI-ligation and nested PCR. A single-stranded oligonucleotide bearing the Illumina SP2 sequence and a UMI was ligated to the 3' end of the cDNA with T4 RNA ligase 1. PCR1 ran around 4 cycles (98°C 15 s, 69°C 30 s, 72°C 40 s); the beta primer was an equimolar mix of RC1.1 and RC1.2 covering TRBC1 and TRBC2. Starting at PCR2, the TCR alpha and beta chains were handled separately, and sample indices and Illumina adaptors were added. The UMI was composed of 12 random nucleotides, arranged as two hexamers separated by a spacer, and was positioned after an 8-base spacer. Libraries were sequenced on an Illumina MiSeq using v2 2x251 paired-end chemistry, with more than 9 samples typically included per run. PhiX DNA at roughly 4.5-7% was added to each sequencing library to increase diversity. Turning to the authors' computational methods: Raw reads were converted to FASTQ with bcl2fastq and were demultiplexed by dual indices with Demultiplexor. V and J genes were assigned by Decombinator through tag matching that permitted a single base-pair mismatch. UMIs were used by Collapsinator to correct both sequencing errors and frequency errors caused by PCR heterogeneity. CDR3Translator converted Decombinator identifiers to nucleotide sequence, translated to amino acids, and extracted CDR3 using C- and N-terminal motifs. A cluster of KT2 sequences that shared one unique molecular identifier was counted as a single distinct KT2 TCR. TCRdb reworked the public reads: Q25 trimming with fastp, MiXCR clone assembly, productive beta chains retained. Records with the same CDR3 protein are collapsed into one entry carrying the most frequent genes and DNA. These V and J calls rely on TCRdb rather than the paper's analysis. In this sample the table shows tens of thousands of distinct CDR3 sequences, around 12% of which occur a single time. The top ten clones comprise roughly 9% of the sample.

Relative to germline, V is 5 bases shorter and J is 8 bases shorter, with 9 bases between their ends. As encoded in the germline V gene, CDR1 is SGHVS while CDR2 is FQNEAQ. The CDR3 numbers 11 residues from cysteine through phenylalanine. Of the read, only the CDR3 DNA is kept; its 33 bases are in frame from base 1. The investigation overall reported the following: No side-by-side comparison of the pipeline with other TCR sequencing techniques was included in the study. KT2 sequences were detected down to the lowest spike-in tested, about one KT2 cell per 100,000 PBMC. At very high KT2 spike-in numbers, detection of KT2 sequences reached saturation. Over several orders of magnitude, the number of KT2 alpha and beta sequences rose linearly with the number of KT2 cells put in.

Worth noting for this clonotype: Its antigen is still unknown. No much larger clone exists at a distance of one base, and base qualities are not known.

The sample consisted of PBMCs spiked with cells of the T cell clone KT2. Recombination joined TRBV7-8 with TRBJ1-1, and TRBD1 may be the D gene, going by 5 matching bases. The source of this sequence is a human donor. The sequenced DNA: TGTGCCAGCAGCCAGGGCCTCGAAGCTTTCTTT. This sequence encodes CASSQGLEAFF.